Below, one T cell receptor (beta chain) is given with its context. Its antigen is still unknown. Germline CDR1 reads MNHEY; CDR2 reads SMNVEV (reference sequence). CDR3 length: 13 amino acids. Trimming left V 0 bases short and J 6 bases short, with 9 bases between. This sample is drawn from a study of molecular identifiers for immune sequencing clone quantification. Study-wide findings and caveats: Spiked TCR RNA from one Jurkat cell reportedly showed up when mixed among one million naive cells.

Previously described methods and listed TCR primers were used for bulk TCR libraries. Each CDR3 protein is one row after TCRdb ran MiXCR on the PCR reads. The sample includes around 320,000 distinct CDR3 sequences, roughly 24% of them seen just once. The J gene is TRBJ2-7, the V gene TRBV27; D is undetermined. The sequenced sample consisted of naive CD8+ T cells from blood, with Jurkat cell RNA spiked in. Documented subset: FACS-sorted CD8+CD4-CCR7+CD45RA+ naive T cells. The sequence was collected from a human donor in good health. Some libraries in this study had Jurkat cell RNA spiked in. CDR3 protein: CASSLSPGFEQYF. As DNA, the CDR3 is TGTGCCAGCAGTTTATCGCCCGGGTTCGAGCAGTACTTC.